This is a list of T cell receptor beta chains from one sample in a study of T cell repertoires in cytomegalovirus infection. TCRdb re-called the reads with MiXCR, one entry per CDR3 protein. In the table there are under 200,000 distinct CDR3 sequences, 8.5% to 10% of which are singletons. Sequenced: PBMCs. These receptors came from a human donor in good health (CMV status not recorded). Some clones in this sample may be carry-over from other donors' samples. The CDR3 runs from the conserved cysteine through the conserved F or W. A D gene is named only where the DNA matches it firmly. Clone sizes are given selectively: once, few, many, or a class where the clone is expanded.

J: TRBJ2-7
D: -
length: 16
V: TRBV19
size: -
DNA: TGTGCCAGTAGTATAGATCTCGGAAGGGGTCCATACGAGCAGTACTTC
CDR3: CASSIDLGRGPYEQYF

J: TRBJ1-5
D: -
length: 16
V: TRBV28
size: many
DNA: TGTGCCAGCAGTACTCACCAGGGTATGGGCAATCAGCCCCAGCATTTT
CDR3: CASSTHQGMGNQPQHF

J: TRBJ1-2
D: -
length: 12
V: TRBV29-1
size: many
DNA: TGCAGCGTTGAGGTCAGACAATCTGGCTACACCTTC
CDR3: CSVEVRQSGYTF

J: TRBJ2-5
D: TRBD2
length: 18
V: TRBV5-6
size: -
DNA: TGTGCCAGCAGCTTTAGGGCTAGCGGGATTAGCCCCCAAGAGACCCAGTACTTC
CDR3: CASSFRASGISPQETQYF

J: TRBJ2-7
D: -
length: 13
V: TRBV7-2
size: many
DNA: TGTGCCAGCAGCTCGACGGGGGTCTACGAGCAGTACTTC
CDR3: CASSSTGVYEQYF

J: TRBJ1-1
D: -
length: 11
V: TRBV20-1
size: many
DNA: TGCAGTGCTATCCAGGACCTGGGGGCTTTCTTT
CDR3: CSAIQDLGAFF

J: TRBJ1-2
D: TRBD1
length: 14
V: TRBV7-2
size: many
DNA: TGTGCCAGCAGCCGACAGGGATCATACTATGGCTACACCTTC
CDR3: CASSRQGSYYGYTF

J: TRBJ2-2
D: -
length: 15
V: TRBV7-2
size: many
DNA: TGTGCCAGCGGCCTGGGGTTAGCGGTCACCGGGGAGCTGTTTTTT
CDR3: CASGLGLAVTGELFF

J: TRBJ1-1
D: -
length: 15
V: TRBV7-2
size: many
DNA: TGTGCCAGCAGCTCCGGAACAGGGACTAACACTGAAGCTTTCTTT
CDR3: CASSSGTGTNTEAFF

J: TRBJ2-5
D: TRBD2
length: 16
V: TRBV4-3
size: many
DNA: TGCGCCAGCAGCCCTTCGGCGGGAGGGCCATCTGAGACCCAGTACTTC
CDR3: CASSPSAGGPSETQYF

J: TRBJ2-5
D: TRBD2
length: 17
V: TRBV6-5
size: few
DNA: TGTGCCAGCAGTTCCCCGGGACTAGCGGGGGGGCGGGAGACCCAGTACTTC
CDR3: CASSSPGLAGGRETQYF

J: TRBJ2-1
D: TRBD1
length: 17
V: TRBV24-1
size: few
DNA: TGTGCCACCAGGGGGGGGGGTTGGACAGGGGAGGGAGATGAGCAGTTCTTC
CDR3: CATRGGGWTGEGDEQFF

J: TRBJ2-5
D: -
length: 15
V: TRBV7-2
size: many
DNA: TGTGCCAGCAGCTTCTCGGGCGCGGGTTTCGAGACCCAGTACTTC
CDR3: CASSFSGAGFETQYF

J: TRBJ2-3
D: -
length: 15
V: TRBV15
size: -
DNA: TGTGCCACCAGCAGACAGGGGGGAAGCACAGATACGCAGTATTTT
CDR3: CATSRQGGSTDTQYF

J: TRBJ1-1
D: -
length: 15
V: TRBV19
size: few
DNA: TGTGCCAGTAGTGCCGACTGGTCCTCTGACAGAGAAGCTTTCTTT
CDR3: CASSADWSSDREAFF

J: TRBJ1-4
D: -
length: 18
V: TRBV20-1
size: -
DNA: TGCAGTGCTGGGTCGGCAGGCCGAACGGGGTTAACTAATGAAAAACTGTTTTTT
CDR3: CSAGSAGRTGLTNEKLFF

J: TRBJ2-1
D: -
length: 15
V: TRBV5-6
size: many
DNA: TGTGCCAGCAGCTTAGTGGGGGGCTCCTACAATGAGCAGTTCTTC
CDR3: CASSLVGGSYNEQFF

J: TRBJ1-3
D: -
length: 15
V: TRBV6-2/TRBV6-3
size: many
DNA: TGTGCCAGCGGCGAAGGACAGTCCTCTGGAAACACCATATATTTT
CDR3: CASGEGQSSGNTIYF

J: TRBJ2-3
D: TRBD1
length: 15
V: TRBV7-8
size: many
DNA: TGTGCCAGCAGCGTCGGGACAGGGGGCACAGATACGCAGTATTTT
CDR3: CASSVGTGGTDTQYF

J: TRBJ1-1
D: TRBD1
length: 15
V: TRBV7-2
size: many
DNA: TGTGCCAGCAGCTTAGATAGGGGGCAGAACACTGAAGCTTTCTTT
CDR3: CASSLDRGQNTEAFF

J: TRBJ1-1
D: -
length: 15
V: TRBV18
size: few
DNA: TGTGCCAGCTCACCGGCCGGACAGCGGAACACTGAAGCTTTCTTT
CDR3: CASSPAGQRNTEAFF

J: TRBJ2-7
D: TRBD2
length: 17
V: TRBV6-2/TRBV6-3
size: many
DNA: TGTGCCAGCAGTTACCCGGCTGGGACTAGCGGGTCCAACGAGCAGTACTTC
CDR3: CASSYPAGTSGSNEQYF

J: TRBJ1-1
D: -
length: 14
V: TRBV7-2
size: many
DNA: TGTGCCAGCAGCTTAGGGTCGGCCTCCCTAAAAGCTTTCTTT
CDR3: CASSLGSASLKAFF

J: TRBJ2-3
D: -
length: 18
V: TRBV6-2/TRBV6-3
size: many
DNA: TGTGCCACCTCCTGGGTTGCCGATAGAGTTCAAAGCACAGATACGCAGTATTTT
CDR3: CATSWVADRVQSTDTQYF

J: TRBJ1-1
D: -
length: 14
V: TRBV10-3
size: many
DNA: TGTGCCATCAGAAGCGGGACGGCCAACACTGAAGCTTTCTTT
CDR3: CAIRSGTANTEAFF

J: TRBJ2-2
D: -
length: 16
V: TRBV5-6
size: many
DNA: TGTGCCAGCAGCTTGGATCAGCGACAGTACACCGGGGAGCTGTTTTTT
CDR3: CASSLDQRQYTGELFF

J: TRBJ2-1
D: TRBD1
length: 14
V: TRBV6-4
size: few
DNA: TGTGCCAGCAGACCAGGACAGGGTCCCAATGAGCAGTTCTTC
CDR3: CASRPGQGPNEQFF

J: TRBJ2-2
D: TRBD2
length: 16
V: TRBV28
size: many
DNA: TGTGCCAGCAGCCCAGGCGGGGGTATTCACACCGGGGAGCTGTTTTTT
CDR3: CASSPGGGIHTGELFF

J: TRBJ1-2
D: -
length: 14
V: TRBV19
size: few
DNA: TGTGCCAGTAGTATCGACGGGAAGAACTATGGCTACACCTTC
CDR3: CASSIDGKNYGYTF

J: TRBJ1-1
D: -
length: 13
V: TRBV7-8
size: many
DNA: TGTGCCAGCAGCTTCCTAGGGGGCACTGAAGCTTTCTTT
CDR3: CASSFLGGTEAFF

J: TRBJ1-5
D: -
length: 13
V: TRBV7-2
size: many
DNA: TGTGCCAGCAGCGTGGTCACAGACCAGCCCCAGCATTTT
CDR3: CASSVVTDQPQHF

J: TRBJ2-1
D: -
length: 16
V: TRBV11-2
size: many
DNA: TGTGCCAGCAGCTTAGAAGCGGCCACCTCCTACAATGAGCAGTTCTTC
CDR3: CASSLEAATSYNEQFF

J: TRBJ1-4
D: TRBD1
length: 14
V: TRBV7-2
size: few
DNA: TGTGCCAGCAGCTTACAGACAGGGAATGAAAAACTGTTTTTT
CDR3: CASSLQTGNEKLFF

J: TRBJ2-5
D: TRBD2
length: 16
V: TRBV28
size: -
DNA: TGTGCCAGCAGTTTATTGAGCGGGAGTACGGAAGAGACCCAGTACTTC
CDR3: CASSLLSGSTEETQYF

J: TRBJ2-1
D: TRBD2
length: 16
V: TRBV28
size: few
DNA: TGTGCCAGCAGTCCTCGGACTAGCGGGAGGGCCAATGAGCAGTTCTTC
CDR3: CASSPRTSGRANEQFF

J: TRBJ2-7
D: TRBD2
length: 22
V: TRBV7-8
size: -
DNA: TGTGCCAGCAGCTTAGCGGGACTAGCGGCATTTGTAACCTACGGCGTCCGCAAGGAGCAGTACTTC
CDR3: CASSLAGLAAFVTYGVRKEQYF

J: TRBJ2-5
D: -
length: 13
V: TRBV7-2
size: many
DNA: TGTGCCAGCAGCCCCGGACCAGAAGAGACCCAGTACTTC
CDR3: CASSPGPEETQYF

J: TRBJ1-1
D: -
length: 11
V: TRBV30
size: -
DNA: TGTGCCTGGCAAGGTAACACTGAAGCTTTCTTT
CDR3: CAWQGNTEAFF

J: TRBJ2-6
D: -
length: 16
V: TRBV18
size: -
DNA: TGTGCCAGCTCACCACTCGACACCTCTGGGGCCAACGTCCTGACTTTC
CDR3: CASSPLDTSGANVLTF

J: TRBJ2-3
D: -
length: 13
V: TRBV28
size: many
DNA: TGTGCCAGCAGAGGACACAGCACAGATACGCAGTATTTT
CDR3: CASRGHSTDTQYF

J: TRBJ1-4
D: -
length: 15
V: TRBV2
size: many
DNA: TGTGCCAGCATCCAAGACCGAACAACTAATGAAAAACTGTTTTTT
CDR3: CASIQDRTTNEKLFF

J: TRBJ2-5
D: TRBD2
length: 16
V: TRBV7-8
size: many
DNA: TGTGCCAGCAGCTTCCCGATAGCGGGGAAACCCGAGACCCAGTACTTC
CDR3: CASSFPIAGKPETQYF